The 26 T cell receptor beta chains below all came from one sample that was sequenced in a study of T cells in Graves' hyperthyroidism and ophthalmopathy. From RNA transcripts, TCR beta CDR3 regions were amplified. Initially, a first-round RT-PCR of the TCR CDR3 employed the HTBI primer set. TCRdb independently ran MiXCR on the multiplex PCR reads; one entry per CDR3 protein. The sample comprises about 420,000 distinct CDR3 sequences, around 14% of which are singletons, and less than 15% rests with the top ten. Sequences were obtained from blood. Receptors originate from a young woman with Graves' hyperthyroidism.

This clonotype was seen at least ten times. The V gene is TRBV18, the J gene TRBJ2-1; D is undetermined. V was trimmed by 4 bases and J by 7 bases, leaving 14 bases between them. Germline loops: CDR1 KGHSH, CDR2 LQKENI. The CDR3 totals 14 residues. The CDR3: CASSQAGRLNEQFF. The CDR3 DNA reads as TGTGCCAGCTCACAGGCCGGGCGCTTGAATGAGCAGTTCTTC.

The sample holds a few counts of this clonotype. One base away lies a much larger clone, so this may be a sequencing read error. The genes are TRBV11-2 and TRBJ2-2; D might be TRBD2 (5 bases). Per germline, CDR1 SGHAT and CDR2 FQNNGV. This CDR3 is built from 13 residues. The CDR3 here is CAGSLERPGELFF. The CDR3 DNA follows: TGTGCCGGCAGCTTAGAGCGGCCCGGGGAGCTGTTTTTT.

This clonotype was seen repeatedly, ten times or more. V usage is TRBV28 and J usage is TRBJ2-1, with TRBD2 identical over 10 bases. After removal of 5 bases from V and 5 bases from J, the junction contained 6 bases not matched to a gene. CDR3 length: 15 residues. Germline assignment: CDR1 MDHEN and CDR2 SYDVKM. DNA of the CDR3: TGTGCCAGCAGTCTCGGAGGACTAGCGGACAATGAGCAGTTCTTC. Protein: CASSLGGLADNEQFF.

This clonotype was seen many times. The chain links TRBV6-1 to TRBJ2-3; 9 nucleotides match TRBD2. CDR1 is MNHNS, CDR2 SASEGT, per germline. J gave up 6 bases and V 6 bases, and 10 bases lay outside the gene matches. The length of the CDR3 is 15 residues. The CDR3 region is CASRSGISGSDTQYF. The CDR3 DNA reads TGTGCCAGCAGGTCCGGTATTAGCGGGAGTGATACGCAGTATTTT.

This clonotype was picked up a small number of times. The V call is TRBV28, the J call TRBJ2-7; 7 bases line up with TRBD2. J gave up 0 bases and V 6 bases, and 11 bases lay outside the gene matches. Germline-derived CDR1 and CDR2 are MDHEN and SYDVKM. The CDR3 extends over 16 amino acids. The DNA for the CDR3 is TGTGCCAGCAGATCACTAGGTGGCGGGAGCTCCTACGAGCAGTACTTC. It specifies CASRSLGGGSSYEQYF.

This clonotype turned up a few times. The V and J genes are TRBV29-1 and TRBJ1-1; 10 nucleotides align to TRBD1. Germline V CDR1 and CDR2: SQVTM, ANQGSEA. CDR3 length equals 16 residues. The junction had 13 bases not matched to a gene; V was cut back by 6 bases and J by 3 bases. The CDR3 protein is CSVRPRQGAEDTEAFF. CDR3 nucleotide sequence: TGCAGCGTCCGGCCCCGACAGGGGGCAGAGGACACTGAAGCTTTCTTT.

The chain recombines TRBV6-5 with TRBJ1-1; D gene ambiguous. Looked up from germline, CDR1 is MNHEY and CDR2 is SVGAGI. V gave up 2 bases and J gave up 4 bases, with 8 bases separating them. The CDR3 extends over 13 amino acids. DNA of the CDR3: TGTGCCAGCAGTTACCTTGGCAGCACTGAAGCTTTCTTT. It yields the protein CASSYLGSTEAFF.

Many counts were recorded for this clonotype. DNA of the CDR3: TGTGCCAGCAGCTTAGTTGGGAATAGCAATCAGCCCCAGCATTTT. Amino acid sequence: CASSLVGNSNQPQHF. The chain uses TRBV7-2 and TRBJ1-5; D is unclear. Trimming left V 1 base short and J 0 bases short, with 7 bases between. Per the germline V gene, CDR1 is SGHTA and CDR2 is FQGNSA. The length of the CDR3 is 15 residues.

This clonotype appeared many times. The DNA of the CDR3 is TGTGCCAGCCTGCAGAAGAACACTGAAGCTTTCTTT. This encodes CASLQKNTEAFF. The chain is built from TRBV2 and TRBJ1-1; D call uncertain. Germline V lookup: CDR1 SNHLY, CDR2 FYNNEI. CDR3 length: 12 residues. With 8 bases removed from V and 1 base from J, the gap between germline ends came to 8 bases.

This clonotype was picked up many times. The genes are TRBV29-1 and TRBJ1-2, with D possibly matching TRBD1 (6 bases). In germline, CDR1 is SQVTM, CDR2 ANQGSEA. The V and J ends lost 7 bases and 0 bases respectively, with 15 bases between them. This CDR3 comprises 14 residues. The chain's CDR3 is CSAGSGGANYGYTF. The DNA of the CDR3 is TGCAGCGCTGGGTCGGGGGGCGCTAACTATGGCTACACCTTC. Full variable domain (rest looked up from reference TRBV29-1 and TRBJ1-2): SAVISQKPSRDICQRGTSLTIQCQVDSQVTMMFWYRQQPGQSLTLIATANQGSEATYESGFVIDKFPISRPNLTFSTLTVSNMSPEDSSIYLCSAGSGGANYGYTFGSGTRLTVV.

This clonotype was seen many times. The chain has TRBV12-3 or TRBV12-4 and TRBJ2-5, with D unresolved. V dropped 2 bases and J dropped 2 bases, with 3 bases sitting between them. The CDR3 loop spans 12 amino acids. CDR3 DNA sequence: TGTGCCAGCAGTTTACAGCAAGAGACCCAGTACTTC. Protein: CASSLQQETQYF.

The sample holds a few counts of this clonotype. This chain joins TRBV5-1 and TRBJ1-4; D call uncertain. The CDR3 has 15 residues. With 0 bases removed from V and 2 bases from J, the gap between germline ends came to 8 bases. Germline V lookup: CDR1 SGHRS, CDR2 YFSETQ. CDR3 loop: CASSLAEVTNEKLFF. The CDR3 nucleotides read TGCGCCAGCAGCTTGGCTGAGGTCACTAATGAAAAACTGTTTTTT.

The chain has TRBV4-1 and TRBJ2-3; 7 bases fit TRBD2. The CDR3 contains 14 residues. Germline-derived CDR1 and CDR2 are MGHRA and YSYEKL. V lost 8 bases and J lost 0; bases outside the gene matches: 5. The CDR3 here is CASGLGGSTDTQYF. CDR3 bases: TGCGCCAGCGGTCTCGGGGGGAGCACAGATACGCAGTATTTT.

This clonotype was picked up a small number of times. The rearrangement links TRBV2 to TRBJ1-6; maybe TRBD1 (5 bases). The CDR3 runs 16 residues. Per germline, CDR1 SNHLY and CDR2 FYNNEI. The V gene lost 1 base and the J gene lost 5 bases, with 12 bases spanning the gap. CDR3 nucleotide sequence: TGTGCCAGCAGTGAAGACCAGGGAAAGGATAATTCACCCCTCCACTTT. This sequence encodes CASSEDQGKDNSPLHF.

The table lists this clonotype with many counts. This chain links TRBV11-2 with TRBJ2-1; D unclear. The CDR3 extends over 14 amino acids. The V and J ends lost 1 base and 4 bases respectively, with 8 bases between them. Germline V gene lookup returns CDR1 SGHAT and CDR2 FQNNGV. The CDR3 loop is CASSLVGWYNEQFF. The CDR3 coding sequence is TGTGCCAGCAGCTTAGTGGGGTGGTACAATGAGCAGTTCTTC.

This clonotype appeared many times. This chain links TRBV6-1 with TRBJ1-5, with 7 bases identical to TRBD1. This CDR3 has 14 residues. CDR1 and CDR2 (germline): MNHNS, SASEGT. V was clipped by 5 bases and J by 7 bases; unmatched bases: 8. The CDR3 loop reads CASSLDRISQPQHF. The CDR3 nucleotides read TGTGCCAGCAGTCTGGACAGGATAAGCCAGCCCCAGCATTTT.

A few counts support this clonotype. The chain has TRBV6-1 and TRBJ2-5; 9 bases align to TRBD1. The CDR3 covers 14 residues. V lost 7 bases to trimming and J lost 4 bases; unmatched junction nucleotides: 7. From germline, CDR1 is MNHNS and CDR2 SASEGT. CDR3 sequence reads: CASNPTGGAETQYF. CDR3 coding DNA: TGTGCCAGCAACCCGACAGGGGGTGCAGAGACCCAGTACTTC.

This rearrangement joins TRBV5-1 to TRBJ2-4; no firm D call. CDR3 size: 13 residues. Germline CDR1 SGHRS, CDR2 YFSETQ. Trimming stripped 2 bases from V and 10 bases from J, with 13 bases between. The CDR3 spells CASSFDGLGIQYF. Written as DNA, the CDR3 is TGCGCCAGCAGCTTTGACGGGTTGGGTATTCAGTACTTC.

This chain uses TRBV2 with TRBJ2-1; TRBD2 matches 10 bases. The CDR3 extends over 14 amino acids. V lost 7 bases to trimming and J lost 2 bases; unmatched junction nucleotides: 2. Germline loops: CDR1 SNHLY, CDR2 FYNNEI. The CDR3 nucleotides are TGTGCCAGCACGACTAGCGGGCCCTACAATGAGCAGTTCTTC. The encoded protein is CASTTSGPYNEQFF. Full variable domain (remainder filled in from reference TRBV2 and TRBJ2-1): EPEVTQTPSHQVTQMGQEVILRCVPISNHLYFYWYRQILGQKVEFLVSFYNNEISEKSEIFDDQFSVERPDGSNFTLKIRSTKLEDSAMYFCASTTSGPYNEQFFGPGTRLTVL.

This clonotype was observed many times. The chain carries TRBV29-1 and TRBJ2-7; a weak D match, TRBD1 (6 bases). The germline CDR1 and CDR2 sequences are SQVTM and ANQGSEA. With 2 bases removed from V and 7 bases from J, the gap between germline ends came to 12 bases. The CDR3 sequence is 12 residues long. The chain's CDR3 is CSVEWAGEEQYF. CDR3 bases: TGCAGCGTTGAATGGGCAGGGGAAGAGCAGTACTTC.

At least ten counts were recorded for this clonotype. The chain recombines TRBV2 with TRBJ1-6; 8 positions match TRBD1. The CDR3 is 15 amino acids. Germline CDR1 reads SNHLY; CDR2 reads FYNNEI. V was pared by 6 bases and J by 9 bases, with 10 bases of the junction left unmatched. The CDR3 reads CASSPPGQEGSPLHF. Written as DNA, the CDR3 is TGTGCCAGCAGCCCCCCGGGACAGGAGGGTTCACCCCTCCACTTT. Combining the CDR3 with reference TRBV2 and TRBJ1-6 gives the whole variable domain EPEVTQTPSHQVTQMGQEVILRCVPISNHLYFYWYRQILGQKVEFLVSFYNNEISEKSEIFDDQFSVERPDGSNFTLKIRSTKLEDSAMYFCASSPPGQEGSPLHFGNGTRLTVT.

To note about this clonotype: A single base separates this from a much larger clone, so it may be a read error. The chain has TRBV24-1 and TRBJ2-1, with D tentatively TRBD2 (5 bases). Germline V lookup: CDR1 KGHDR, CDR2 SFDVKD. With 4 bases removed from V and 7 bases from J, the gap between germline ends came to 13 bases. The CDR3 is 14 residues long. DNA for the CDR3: TGTGCCACCAGTGACCCCGCGACGGGAAATGAGCAGTTCTTC. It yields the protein CATSDPATGNEQFF.

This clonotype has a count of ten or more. CDR3 DNA sequence: TGTGCCACCTCGTTAGGTCTGAACGTTAAGAACACTGAAGCTTTCTTT. This translates into CATSLGLNVKNTEAFF. The J gene is TRBJ1-1, the V gene TRBV11-3; D unresolved. Trimming stripped 10 bases from V and 1 base from J, with 22 bases between. Germline V gene data show CDR1 as SGHNT and CDR2 as YENEEA. CDR3 length: 16 amino acids.

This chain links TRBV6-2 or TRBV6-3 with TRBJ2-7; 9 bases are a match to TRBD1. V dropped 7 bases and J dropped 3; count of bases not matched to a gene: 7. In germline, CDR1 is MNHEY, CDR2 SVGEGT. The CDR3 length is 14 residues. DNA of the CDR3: TGTGCCAGCAAGAAGACAGGGGGGGTCTACGAGCAGTACTTC. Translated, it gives CASKKTGGVYEQYF.

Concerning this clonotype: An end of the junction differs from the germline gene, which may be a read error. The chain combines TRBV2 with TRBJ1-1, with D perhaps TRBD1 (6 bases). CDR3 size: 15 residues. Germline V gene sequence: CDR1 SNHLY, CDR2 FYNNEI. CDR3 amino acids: CACRLQGLGNTEAFF. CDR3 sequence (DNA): TGTGCCTGCAGACTACAGGGCCTGGGGAACACTGAAGCTTTCTTT.

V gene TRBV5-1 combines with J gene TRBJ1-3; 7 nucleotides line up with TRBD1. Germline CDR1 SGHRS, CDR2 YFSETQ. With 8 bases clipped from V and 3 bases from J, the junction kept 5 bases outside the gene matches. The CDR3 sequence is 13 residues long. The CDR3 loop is CASGGTDGNTIYF. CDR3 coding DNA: TGCGCCAGTGGGGGGACAGATGGAAACACCATATATTTT.